This T cell receptor (beta chain) was found in a study of cytomegalovirus exposure and HLA in healthy donors. Study-level findings and limits: In a later analysis, 15,000 to 20,000 TCR beta sequences were associated with HLA alleles at 0.05 false discovery rate.

Points on this clone: Its antigen is currently unknown.

PCR was performed using 60 Vbeta and 13 Jbeta primers. Here immunoSEQ multiplex PCR was the method, and the copy in TCRdb shows in-frame clones only, minus some. The sample has 100,000 to 150,000 clones; around 80% are singletons. Sequencing input: PBMCs. The source of this sequence is a young man in good health and CMV-seronegative.

CDR3 nucleotide sequence: TGTGCCAGCAGCTTCTCCAGGGCCCTACGCGATTATGGCTACACCTTC. The encoded protein is CASSFSRALRDYGYTF. The chain couples TRBV5-6 to TRBJ1-2; maybe TRBD1 (5 bases). The germline V gene encodes CDR1 SGHDT and CDR2 YYEEEE. The CDR3 spans 16 residues. V lost 2 bases, J lost 5 bases, and 19 bases lay in between.